This T cell receptor (beta chain) was captured in a study of blood T cell repertoires in COVID-19. Overall study context: From T cells, B-cell-depleted T cells, or PBMCs came the material, which was cDNA or gDNA.

This clone has just a few counts. The CDR3 is 15 amino acids. V gave up 2 bases and J gave up 1 base, with 11 bases separating them. CDR1 is LNHDA, CDR2 SQIVND, per germline (reference sequence). In terms of age and location, participants ranged from about 18 to 95 years and lived in fewer than 30 US areas. The study counted Cohort 3 donors as recovered given two negative PCRs, clearance, or symptom resolution. The method was immunoSEQ multiplex PCR; TCRdb's version includes in-frame clones alone and lacks a portion of them. This sample has 150,000 to 200,000 clones, with 82% found just once. This TCR derives from a man aged 45 to 65 who had recovered from COVID-19. The J gene is TRBJ1-1, the V gene TRBV19; the D is unclear. The material sequenced was PBMCs or T cells enriched from blood (not recorded which). This CDR3 reads CASSISLTQNTEAFF. The CDR3 region has the DNA TGTGCCAGTAGTATATCGCTCACACAGAACACTGAAGCTTTCTTT.